This entry lists 10 T cell receptor beta chains sequenced from one sample in a study of cytomegalovirus exposure and HLA in healthy donors. Researchers ran the PCR with 60 Vbeta and 13 Jbeta primers. The data were produced by immunoSEQ multiplex PCR, yet TCRdb's version contains in-frame clones alone and is incomplete. The table has over 150,000 clones, 75% to 85% seen once. What was sequenced was PBMCs. These receptors originate from a man younger than 45 in good health and CMV-seropositive.

This clone was seen just once. The chain uses TRBV5-6 and TRBJ2-3; TRBD1 might be the D (6 bases). The germline gives CDR1 SGHDT, CDR2 YYEEEE. The CDR3 extends over 13 amino acids. Trimming left V 2 bases short and J 8 bases short, with 12 bases between. CDR3 loop: CASSFPWGRTQYF. The CDR3 DNA sequence: TGTGCCAGCAGCTTCCCGTGGGGGCGTACGCAGTATTTT.

This clone has only one observation. The chain has TRBV10-3 and TRBJ2-7, with 14 bases identical to TRBD2. The CDR3 extends over 17 amino acids. V lost 0 bases and J lost 5; bases outside the gene matches: 6. Germline CDR1 and CDR2: ENHRY and SYGVKD. The CDR3 region is CAISESGLAGGHNEQYF. The CDR3 DNA follows: TGTGCCATCAGTGAGTCTGGACTAGCGGGGGGCCATAACGAGCAGTACTTC.

The chain couples TRBV30 to TRBJ1-3; D call uncertain. CDR1 is GTSNPN and CDR2 is SVGIG in the germline V gene (reference sequence). The CDR3 contains 15 residues. The V end was cut by 3 bases, the J end by 0 bases, with 12 bases between. The CDR3 DNA follows: TGTGCCTGGAGCGGCGGGCGGAGCTCTGGAAACACCATATATTTT. Translation gives CAWSGGRSSGNTIYF.

The rearrangement links TRBV4-1 to TRBJ1-2, with D maybe TRBD1 (5 bases). CDR3 length: 15 amino acids. V lost 0 bases to trimming and J lost 4 bases, with 12 bases between them. CDR1 MGHRA and CDR2 YSYEKL come from the germline V gene. CDR3 in amino acids: CASSQDLTVSYGYTF. CDR3 bases: TGCGCCAGCAGCCAAGATCTGACAGTCAGCTATGGCTACACCTTC.

There are a few counts of this clone. The chain couples TRBV13 to TRBJ1-5; 8 nucleotides line up with TRBD1. Germline CDR1 and CDR2: PRHDT and FYEKMQ (reference sequence). V gave up 5 bases and J gave up 2 bases; unmatched junction bases: 5. CDR3 length: 15 amino acids. The CDR3 region has the DNA TGTGCCAGCAGCCAGGGGGCGGATGGCAATCAGCCCCAGCATTTT. Encoded protein: CASSQGADGNQPQHF.

This clone has more than one count but fewer than ten. The V call is TRBV19, the J call TRBJ2-2; 12 positions agree with TRBD1. The CDR3 runs to 17 residues. The germline CDR1 and CDR2 sequences are LNHDA and SQIVND (reference sequence). With 4 bases clipped from V and 6 bases from J, the junction kept 9 bases outside the gene matches. The CDR3 protein is CASSRDRGRLVAGELFF. Here the CDR3 DNA reads TGTGCCAGTAGTAGGGACAGGGGGCGTTTGGTGGCCGGGGAGCTGTTTTTT.

J is TRBJ1-2 and V is TRBV6-5; maybe TRBD1 (6 bases). Trimming cost V 4 bases and J 3 bases, with 12 bases left between them. The CDR3 runs 14 residues. CDR1 is MNHEY, CDR2 SVGAGI, per germline. Here the CDR3 reads CASSLRRGDYGYTF. The CDR3 DNA reads TGTGCCAGCAGTTTGCGCAGGGGTGACTATGGCTACACCTTC.

The gene calls are TRBV9 and TRBJ2-1; D is ambiguous. CDR1 is SGDLS and CDR2 is YYNGEE in the germline V gene. V was pared by 1 base and J by 0 bases, with 11 bases between. This CDR3 spans 16 amino acids. This CDR3 is CASSVRSSGSYNEQFF. The CDR3 nucleotides read TGTGCCAGCAGCGTACGTTCCAGTGGCTCCTACAATGAGCAGTTCTTC.

The CDR3 DNA reads as TGTGCCTGGAGTACGGGAGGGGATGGGAATGAGCAGTTCTTC. It specifies CAWSTGGDGNEQFF. The genes are TRBV30 and TRBJ2-1, with 8 bases aligning to TRBD2. Germline values: CDR1 GTSNPN, CDR2 SVGIG (reference sequence). V trimming: 2 bases; J trimming: 7 bases; junction bases outside the gene matches: 7. The CDR3 covers 14 residues.

This chain links TRBV6-4 with TRBJ2-1; D is uncertain. Germline CDR1 MRHNA, CDR2 SNTAGT. This CDR3 spans 12 amino acids. The V end lost 2 bases, the J end lost 10 bases, and 9 bases lay between the germline ends. The CDR3 nucleotides read TGTGCCAGCAGTGACGGTGAGACAGAGCAGTTCTTC. Protein product: CASSDGETEQFF.